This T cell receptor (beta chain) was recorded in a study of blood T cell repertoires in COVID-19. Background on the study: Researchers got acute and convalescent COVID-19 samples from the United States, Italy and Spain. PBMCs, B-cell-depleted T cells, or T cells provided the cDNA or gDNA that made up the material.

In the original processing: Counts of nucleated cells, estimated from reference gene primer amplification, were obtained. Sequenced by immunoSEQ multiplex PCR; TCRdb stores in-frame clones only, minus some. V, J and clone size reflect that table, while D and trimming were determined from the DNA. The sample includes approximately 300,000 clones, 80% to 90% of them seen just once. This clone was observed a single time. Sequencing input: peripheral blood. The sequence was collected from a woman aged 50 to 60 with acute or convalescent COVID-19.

The CDR3 coding sequence is TGTGCCAGCATCCAGGCCTTTCGTGGGAATCAGCCCCAGCATTTT. This sequence encodes CASIQAFRGNQPQHF. This chain links TRBV6-5 with TRBJ1-5; D gene ambiguous. The CDR3 has 15 residues. CDR1 is MNHEY, CDR2 SVGAGI, per germline. Between the trimmed V and J ends, which lost 7 bases and 4 bases, there was a span of 17 bases.